The 15 T cell receptor beta chains in this list originate from one sample, sequenced in a study of cytomegalovirus exposure and HLA in healthy donors. It was with 60 Vbeta and 13 Jbeta primers that the PCR ran. Profiled with immunoSEQ multiplex PCR; TCRdb holds only in-frame clones, not every one. Altogether approximately 100,000 clones are present, 81% being singletons, with the ten largest covering more than 1.4%. Sequencing was performed on PBMCs. The receptors were gathered from a man in his forties in good health and CMV-seronegative.

V and J are TRBV27 and TRBJ1-5, with D possibly matching TRBD1 (5 bases). The germline V gene has CDR1 MNHEY and CDR2 SMNVEV (reference sequence). The V gene lost 4 bases and the J gene lost 7 bases, with 11 bases spanning the gap. The CDR3 covers 13 residues. CDR3 amino acids: CASSSQGRQPQHF. The CDR3, as DNA: TGTGCCAGCAGTTCCCAGGGTAGGCAGCCCCAGCATTTT.

This clone was detected only once. The J gene is TRBJ2-3, the V gene TRBV7-8, with D perhaps TRBD1 (5 bases). The CDR3 runs 15 residues. Trimming shortened V by 5 bases and J by 0 bases, and 12 bases separated the two germline ends. From germline, CDR1 is SGHVS and CDR2 FQNEAQ. The CDR3 sequence is CASSEGVISTDTQYF. The CDR3 DNA reads TGTGCCAGCAGCGAAGGGGTTATTAGCACAGATACGCAGTATTTT. Complete variable domain (other parts from reference TRBV7-8 and TRBJ2-3): GAGVSQSPRYKVAKRGQDVALRCDPISGHVSLFWYQQALGQGPEFLTYFQNEAQLDKSGLPSDRFFAERPEGSVSTLKIQRTQQEDSAVYLCASSEGVISTDTQYFGPGTRLTVL.

The chain uses TRBV4-1 and TRBJ1-6; no clear D gene. Germline loops: CDR1 MGHRA, CDR2 YSYEKL. Trimming cost V 1 base and J 7 bases, with 11 bases left between them. This CDR3 is built from 15 residues. The CDR3 DNA is TGCGCCAGCAGCCAAGGTCCCGGGAGCAATTCACCCCTCCACTTT. Translation: CASSQGPGSNSPLHF.

The genes are TRBV10-3 and TRBJ1-5, with 7 bases lining up with TRBD1. The V segment lost 10 bases and the J segment 4 bases; nucleotides outside the gene matches: 7. This CDR3 has 13 residues. CDR1 ENHRY and CDR2 SYGVKD come from the germline V gene. CDR3 protein: CATQDRVNQPQHF. The CDR3 nucleotides are TGTGCCACCCAAGACAGGGTAAATCAGCCCCAGCATTTT.

This chain links TRBV6-5 with TRBJ2-7; 7 nucleotides match TRBD1. V was pared by 0 bases and J by 2 bases, with 4 bases of the junction left unmatched. The germline gives CDR1 MNHEY, CDR2 SVGAGI. This CDR3 comprises 15 residues. The CDR3 sequence is CASSYSSGTAYEQYF. The CDR3 DNA reads TGTGCCAGCAGTTACTCATCCGGGACAGCCTACGAGCAGTACTTC.

This chain joins TRBV18 and TRBJ2-6, with D unclear. Germline V CDR1 and CDR2: KGHSH, LQKENI. The CDR3 runs to 16 residues. V lost 4 bases and J lost 4, with 14 bases in between. Here the CDR3 DNA reads TGTGCCAGCTCACTCTACAGCACTCCCGGGGCCAACGTCCTGACTTTC. As protein: CASSLYSTPGANVLTF.

The chain is built from TRBV28 and TRBJ1-1; 7 nucleotides agree with TRBD1. V was clipped by 7 bases and J by 1 base; unmatched bases: 6. The CDR3 spans 14 residues. CDR1 is MDHEN and CDR2 is SYDVKM in the germline V gene. CDR3 DNA sequence: TGTGCCAGCACCATAGGGACAGCGAACACTGAAGCTTTCTTT. Translating gives CASTIGTANTEAFF.

In this sample, this clone turned up once. The gene calls are TRBV21-1 and TRBJ1-2; the DNA was not used to check the table's D call, TRBD1. TRBV21-1 is deemed a pseudogene. The CDR3 runs to 14 residues. The DNA of the CDR3 is TGTGCCAGCAGAGGGGCAGCCTTCAACTATGGCTACACCTTC. As protein: CASRGAAFNYGYTF.

In DNA form, the CDR3 reads TGCGCCAGCAGCTTCGGGGGGACTACTAACACAGATACGCAGTATTTT. This encodes CASSFGGTTNTDTQYF. The chain carries TRBV5-1 and TRBJ2-3, with 7 bases fitting TRBD2. The CDR3 contains 16 residues. The J segment lost 2 bases and the V segment lost 2 bases, leaving 8 bases of the junction unmatched. Germline V CDR1 and CDR2: SGHRS, YFSETQ.

The CDR3 coding sequence is TGTGCCATCAGGGGAGACGGAAACCATGAAAAACTGTTTTTT. It codes for CAIRGDGNHEKLFF. V and J are TRBV10-3 and TRBJ1-4; no clear D gene. Germline loops: CDR1 ENHRY, CDR2 SYGVKD. The CDR3 is 14 amino acids. Trimming cost V 6 bases and J 6 bases, with 14 bases left between them.

The V call is TRBV18, the J call TRBJ2-5; perhaps TRBD1 as D (6 bases). The CDR3 has 16 amino acids. The germline V gene encodes CDR1 KGHSH and CDR2 LQKENI. The V end lost 2 bases, the J end lost 1 base, and 14 bases lay between the germline ends. The CDR3 region is CASSPRGGIGQETQYF. Here the CDR3 DNA reads TGTGCCAGCTCACCAAGAGGGGGAATCGGCCAAGAGACCCAGTACTTC.

The chain joins TRBV10-3 to TRBJ1-1; D ambiguous. CDR3 size: 12 residues. Germline CDR1 and CDR2: ENHRY and SYGVKD. Deletions cut 8 bases from V and 2 bases from J, with 9 bases between. CDR3 loop: CAIREVNTEAFF. CDR3 bases: TGTGCCATCCGAGAGGTAAACACTGAAGCTTTCTTT.

A word on this clone: Other nucleotide sequences in the sample specify the same CDR3. The chain couples TRBV29-1 to TRBJ1-5, with 8 bases matching TRBD1. V lost 6 bases, J lost 4 bases, and 5 bases stayed unmatched. The CDR3 extends over 13 amino acids. From germline, CDR1 is SQVTM and CDR2 ANQGSEA. The CDR3 region has the DNA TGCAGCGTCGGACAGGGTGGGAATCAGCCCCAGCATTTT. It codes for CSVGQGGNQPQHF.

The rearrangement uses TRBV18 and TRBJ2-3; a weak D match, TRBD1 (6 bases). Trimming stripped 2 bases from V and 4 bases from J, with 10 bases between. The CDR3 is 14 residues long. The germline gives CDR1 KGHSH, CDR2 LQKENI. CDR3 DNA sequence: TGTGCCAGCTCACCAAAACAGGGTGCAGATACGCAGTATTTT. Protein product: CASSPKQGADTQYF.

This chain connects TRBV5-4 to TRBJ1-6; 11 nucleotides match TRBD1. V dropped 4 bases and J dropped 6; count of bases not matched to a gene: 6. Germline-derived CDR1 and CDR2 are SGHNT and YYREEE (reference sequence). The CDR3 loop spans 16 amino acids. Here the CDR3 DNA reads TGTGCCAGCAGCCCCAGGACAGGGGGCAGTAATTCACCCCTCCACTTT. Its translation is CASSPRTGGSNSPLHF.